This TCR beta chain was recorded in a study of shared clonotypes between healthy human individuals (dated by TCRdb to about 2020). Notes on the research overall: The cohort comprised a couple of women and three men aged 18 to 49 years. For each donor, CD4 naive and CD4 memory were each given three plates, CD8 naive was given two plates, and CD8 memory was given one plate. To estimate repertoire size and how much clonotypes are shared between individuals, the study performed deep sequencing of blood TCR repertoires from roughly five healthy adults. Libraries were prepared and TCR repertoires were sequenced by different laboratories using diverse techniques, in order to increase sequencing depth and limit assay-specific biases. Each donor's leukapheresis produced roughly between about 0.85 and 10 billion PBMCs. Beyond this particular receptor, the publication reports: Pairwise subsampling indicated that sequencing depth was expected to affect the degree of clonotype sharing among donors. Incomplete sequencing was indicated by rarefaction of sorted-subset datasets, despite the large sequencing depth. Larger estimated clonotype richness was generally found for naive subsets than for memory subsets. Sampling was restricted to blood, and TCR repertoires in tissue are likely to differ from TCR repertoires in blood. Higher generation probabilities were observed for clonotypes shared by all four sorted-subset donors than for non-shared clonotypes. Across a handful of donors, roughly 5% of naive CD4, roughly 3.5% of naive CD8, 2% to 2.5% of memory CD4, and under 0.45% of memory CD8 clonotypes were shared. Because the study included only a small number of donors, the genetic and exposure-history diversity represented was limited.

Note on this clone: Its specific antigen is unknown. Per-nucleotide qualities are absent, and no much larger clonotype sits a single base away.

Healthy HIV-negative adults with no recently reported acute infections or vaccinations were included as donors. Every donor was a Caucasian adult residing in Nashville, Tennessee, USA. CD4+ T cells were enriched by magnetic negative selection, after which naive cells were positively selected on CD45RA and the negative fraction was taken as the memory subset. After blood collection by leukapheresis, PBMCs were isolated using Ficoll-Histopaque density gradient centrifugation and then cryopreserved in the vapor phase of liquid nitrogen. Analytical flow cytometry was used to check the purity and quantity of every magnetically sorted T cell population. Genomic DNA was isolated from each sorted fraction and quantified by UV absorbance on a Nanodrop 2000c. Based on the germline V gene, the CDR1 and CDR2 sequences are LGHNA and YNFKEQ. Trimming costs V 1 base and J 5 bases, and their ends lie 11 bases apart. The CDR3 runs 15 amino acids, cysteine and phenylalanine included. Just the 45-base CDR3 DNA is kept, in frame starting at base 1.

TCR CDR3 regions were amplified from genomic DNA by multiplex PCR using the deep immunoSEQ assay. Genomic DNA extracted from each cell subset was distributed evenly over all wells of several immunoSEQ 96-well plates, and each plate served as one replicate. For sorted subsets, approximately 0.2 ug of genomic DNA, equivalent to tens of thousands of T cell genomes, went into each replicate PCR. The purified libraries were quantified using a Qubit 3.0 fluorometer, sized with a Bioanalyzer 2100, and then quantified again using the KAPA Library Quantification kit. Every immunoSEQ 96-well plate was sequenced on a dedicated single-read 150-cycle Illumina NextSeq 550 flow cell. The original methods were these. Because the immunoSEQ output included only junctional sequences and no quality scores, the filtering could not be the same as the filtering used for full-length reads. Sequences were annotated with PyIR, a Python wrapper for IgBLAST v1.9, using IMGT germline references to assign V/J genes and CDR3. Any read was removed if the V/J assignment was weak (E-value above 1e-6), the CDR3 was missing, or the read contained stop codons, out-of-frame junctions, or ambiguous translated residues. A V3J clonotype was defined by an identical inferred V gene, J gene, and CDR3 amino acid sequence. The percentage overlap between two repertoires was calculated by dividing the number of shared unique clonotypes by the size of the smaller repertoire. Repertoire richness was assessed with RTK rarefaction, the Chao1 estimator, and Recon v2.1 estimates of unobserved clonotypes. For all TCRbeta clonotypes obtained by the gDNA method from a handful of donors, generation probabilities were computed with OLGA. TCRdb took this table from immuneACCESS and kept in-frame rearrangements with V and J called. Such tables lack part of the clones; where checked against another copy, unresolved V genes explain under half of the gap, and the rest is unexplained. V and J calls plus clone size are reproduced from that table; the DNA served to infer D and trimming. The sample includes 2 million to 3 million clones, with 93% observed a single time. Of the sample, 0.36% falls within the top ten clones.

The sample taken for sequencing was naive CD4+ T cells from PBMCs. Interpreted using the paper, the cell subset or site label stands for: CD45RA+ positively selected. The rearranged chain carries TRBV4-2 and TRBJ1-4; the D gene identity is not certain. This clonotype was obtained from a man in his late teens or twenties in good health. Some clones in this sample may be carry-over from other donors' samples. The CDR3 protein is CASSQASGRNEKLFF. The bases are TGTGCCAGCAGCCAAGCGAGCGGGAGGAATGAAAAACTGTTTTTT.